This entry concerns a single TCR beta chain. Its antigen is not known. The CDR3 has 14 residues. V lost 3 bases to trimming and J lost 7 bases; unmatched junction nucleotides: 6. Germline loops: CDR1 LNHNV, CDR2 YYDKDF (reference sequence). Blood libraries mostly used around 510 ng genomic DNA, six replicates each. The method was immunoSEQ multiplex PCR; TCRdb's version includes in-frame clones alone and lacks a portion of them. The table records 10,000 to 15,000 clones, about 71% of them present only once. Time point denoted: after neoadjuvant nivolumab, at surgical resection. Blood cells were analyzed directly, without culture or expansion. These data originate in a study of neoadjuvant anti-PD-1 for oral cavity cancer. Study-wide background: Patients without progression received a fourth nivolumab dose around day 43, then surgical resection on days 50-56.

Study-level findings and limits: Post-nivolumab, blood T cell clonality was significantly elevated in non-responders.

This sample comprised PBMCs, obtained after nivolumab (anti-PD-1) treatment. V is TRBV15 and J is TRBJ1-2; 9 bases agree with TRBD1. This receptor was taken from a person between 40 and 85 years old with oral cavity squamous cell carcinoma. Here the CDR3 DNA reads TGTGCCACCAGCAGGGGGACAGGGCGGTCTGGCTACACCTTC. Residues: CATSRGTGRSGYTF.